The T cell receptor beta chain under discussion was sequenced for a study of T cells in localized non-small cell lung cancer. Overall study findings and caveats: Uninvolved adjacent lung showed peak T cell clonality, exceeding tumor. Longer overall survival accompanied higher blood T cell density. Paired adjacent lung recovered a median around 60 of the top 100 tumor clones. The study sequenced only one region of the tumor. As a result, intratumor heterogeneity could not be excluded and remains possible.

With respect to this clone: Its specificity is unknown.

Profiling relied on immunoSEQ multiplex PCR, and the TCRdb table lists in-frame clones only, not all of them. The table records about 35,000 clones, 91% of them present only once. This CDR3 has 12 residues. The germline gives CDR1 SQVTM, CDR2 ANQGSEA. V dropped 2 bases and J dropped 2 bases, with 6 bases sitting between them. The source is an older female donor with stage II lung adenocarcinoma. Here the sequenced sample was peripheral blood mononuclear cells, taken before any cancer treatment. The genes are TRBV29-1 and TRBJ1-1, with a weak D call TRBD1 (5 bases). The CDR3 loop reads CSVERGNTEAFF. The CDR3 DNA is TGCAGCGTTGAAAGGGGAAACACTGAAGCTTTCTTT.